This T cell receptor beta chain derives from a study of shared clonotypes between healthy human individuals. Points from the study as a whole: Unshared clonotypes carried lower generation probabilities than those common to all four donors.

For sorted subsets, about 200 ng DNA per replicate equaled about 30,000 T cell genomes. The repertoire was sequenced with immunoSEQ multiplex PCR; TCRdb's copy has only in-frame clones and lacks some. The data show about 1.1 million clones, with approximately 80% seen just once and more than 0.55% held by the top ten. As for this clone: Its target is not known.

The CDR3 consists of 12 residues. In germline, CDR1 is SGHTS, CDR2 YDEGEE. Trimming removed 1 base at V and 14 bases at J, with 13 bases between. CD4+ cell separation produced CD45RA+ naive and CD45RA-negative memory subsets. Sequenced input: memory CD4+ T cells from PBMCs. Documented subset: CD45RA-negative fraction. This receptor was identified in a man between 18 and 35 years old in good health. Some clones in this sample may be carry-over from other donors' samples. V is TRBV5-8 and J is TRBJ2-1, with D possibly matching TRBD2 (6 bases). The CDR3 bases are TGTGCCAGCAGCTTGCCGGCGACTAGGGAGTTCTTC. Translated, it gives CASSLPATREFF.